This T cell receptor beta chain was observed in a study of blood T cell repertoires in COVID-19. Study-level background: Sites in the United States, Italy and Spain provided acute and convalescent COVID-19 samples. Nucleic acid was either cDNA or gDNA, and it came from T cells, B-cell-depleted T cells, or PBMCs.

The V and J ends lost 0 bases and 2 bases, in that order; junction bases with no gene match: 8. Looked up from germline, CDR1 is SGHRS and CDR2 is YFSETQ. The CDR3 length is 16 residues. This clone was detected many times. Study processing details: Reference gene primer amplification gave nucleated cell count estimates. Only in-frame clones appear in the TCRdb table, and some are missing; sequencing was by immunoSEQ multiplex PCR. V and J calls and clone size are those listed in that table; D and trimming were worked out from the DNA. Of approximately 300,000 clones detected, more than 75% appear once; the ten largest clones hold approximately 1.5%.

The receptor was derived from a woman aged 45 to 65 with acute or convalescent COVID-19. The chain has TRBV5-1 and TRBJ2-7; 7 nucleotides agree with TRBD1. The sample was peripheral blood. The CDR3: CASSLALDRLTYEQYF. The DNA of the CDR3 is TGCGCCAGCAGCTTGGCACTGGACAGGCTTACCTACGAGCAGTACTTC.